This T cell receptor beta chain derives from a study of blood T cell repertoires in COVID-19. Study-level background: PBMCs, B-cell-depleted T cells, or T cells were the source of the cDNA or gDNA that made up the material.

In the original processing: From reference gene primer amplification, estimates of nucleated cell counts were derived. Sequencing was performed with immunoSEQ multiplex PCR; in TCRdb, only in-frame clones are kept and a portion is missing. That table supplies the V and J calls and clone size; D and trimming were determined from the DNA. The data contain 60,000 or so clones, approximately 80% of them seen just once; the ten biggest clones take up around 13%. This clone was observed a few times. The CDR3 consists of 16 residues. Germline V lookup: CDR1 SGHRS, CDR2 YFSETQ. With 5 bases removed from V and 8 bases from J, the gap between germline ends came to 20 bases.

The rearrangement uses TRBV5-1 and TRBJ1-6; the D is unclear. The receptor was derived from a woman of 80 years or more with acute or convalescent COVID-19. Material: peripheral blood. As DNA, the CDR3 is TGCGCCAGCAGTCTCCGCAGTTGGGCCTGGGATTCACCCCTCCACTTT. Translating gives CASSLRSWAWDSPLHF.